Listed below are T cell receptor beta chains from one sample, sequenced in a study of identical twins. One entry per CDR3 protein results from TCRdb running MiXCR on the 5' RACE reads. The sample contains approximately 890,000 distinct CDR3 sequences, 10% to 15% of which appear only once. This same sample was also part of a study on yellow fever vaccine responses in identical twins.

The specimen was PBMCs. These receptor sequences come from a woman aged 18-30 years in good health. Each CDR3 is given with its conserved first and last residue. D genes are given only for firm matches. Rows may omit the clone size; those that give it use once, few, many or a size class.

d_call j_call v_call clone_size cdr3_aa cdr3_nt
TRBD2 TRBJ2-7 TRBV27 few CASSLSWGGTEQYF TGTGCCAGCAGTTTATCATGGGGAGGGACCGAGCAGTACTTC
TRBD2 TRBJ2-3 TRBV5-1 NA CASSLVLAGTTDTQYF TGCGCCAGCAGCTTGGTGCTAGCGGGCACCACAGATACGCAGTATTTT
NA TRBJ2-1 TRBV5-1 NA CASSFGETSNEQFF TGCGCCAGCAGCTTTGGGGAAACGAGCAATGAGCAGTTCTTC
NA TRBJ1-2 TRBV28 NA CATFASDVYGYTF TGTGCCACCTTTGCGTCGGATGTCTATGGCTACACCTTC
NA TRBJ2-3 TRBV20-1 NA CSARVAGRADTQYF TGCAGTGCTAGAGTTGCGGGACGCGCAGATACGCAGTATTTT
NA TRBJ1-4 TRBV7-9 many CASRRSQGELFF TGTGCCAGCAGGAGAAGCCAGGGTGAACTGTTTTTT
NA TRBJ1-5 TRBV6-1 NA CASNQQKAGNQPQHF TGTGCCAGCAACCAACAAAAAGCGGGCAATCAGCCCCAGCATTTT
NA TRBJ2-1 TRBV20-1 few CSARVVRKLSSYNEQFF TGCAGTGCTAGAGTAGTCCGGAAACTTAGCTCCTACAATGAGCAGTTCTTC
TRBD2 TRBJ2-3 TRBV4-1 few CASSHGGKGTDTQYF TGCGCCAGCAGCCACGGGGGGAAGGGCACAGATACGCAGTATTTT
NA TRBJ2-1 TRBV28 few CASSPSSAKLYNEQFF TGTGCCAGCAGTCCGTCCAGCGCCAAGTTATACAATGAGCAGTTCTTC
NA TRBJ2-3 TRBV6-2/TRBV6-3 few CASSFLAAIRTDTQYF TGTGCCAGCAGTTTCCTGGCAGCAATCCGCACAGATACGCAGTATTTT
TRBD1 TRBJ2-1 TRBV12-3/TRBV12-4 many CASRPGQGFYNEQFF TGTGCCAGCAGACCGGGACAGGGTTTCTACAATGAGCAGTTCTTC
TRBD1 TRBJ1-4 TRBV20-1 NA CSASRDRGKKLFF TGCAGTGCTAGTAGGGACAGGGGAAAGAAACTGTTTTTT
NA TRBJ2-1 TRBV15 few CATSRLLEGAPYNEQFF TGTGCCACCAGCAGGCTCCTGGAGGGGGCCCCCTACAATGAGCAGTTCTTC
TRBD1 TRBJ2-7 TRBV27 many CASSFGQGYEQYF TGTGCCAGCAGTTTCGGACAGGGGTACGAGCAGTACTTC
TRBD2 TRBJ2-2 TRBV5-5 NA CASSLGTSGLNTGELFF TGTGCCAGCAGCCTCGGGACTAGCGGGTTGAACACCGGGGAGCTGTTTTTT
NA TRBJ2-1 TRBV20-1 few CSASGRWNEQFF TGCAGTGCTAGCGGGAGATGGAATGAGCAGTTCTTC
TRBD2 TRBJ2-7 TRBV7-8 NA CASSLASGGAWYEQYF TGTGCCAGCAGCTTAGCGAGCGGGGGAGCCTGGTACGAGCAGTACTTC
NA TRBJ1-5 TRBV20-1 few CSARAGYSNQPQHF TGCAGTGCTAGAGCGGGTTATAGCAATCAGCCCCAGCATTTT
NA TRBJ1-2 TRBV12-3/TRBV12-4 many CASRADYGYTF TGTGCCAGCAGGGCGGACTATGGCTACACCTTC
NA TRBJ1-2 TRBV29-1 few CSVEGYYGYTF TGCAGCGTTGAAGGGTACTATGGCTACACCTTC
TRBD2 TRBJ2-1 TRBV29-1 few CSVDGSSGGYNEQFF TGCAGCGTTGACGGGTCTAGCGGGGGCTACAATGAGCAGTTCTTC
TRBD1 TRBJ2-3 TRBV11-1 few CASSGTGGAGDTQYF TGTGCCAGCAGCGGAACAGGGGGCGCGGGGGATACGCAGTATTTT
NA TRBJ2-3 TRBV6-5 NA CASSYGGPRDTQYF TGTGCCAGCAGTTACGGGGGGCCCAGAGATACGCAGTATTTT
TRBD1 TRBJ2-5 TRBV2 NA CASSRGATGVGETQYF TGTGCCAGCTCCCGTGGCGCCACAGGGGTAGGAGAGACCCAGTACTTC
NA TRBJ1-5 TRBV2 few CASQGTSNQPQHF TGTGCCAGCCAGGGTACGAGCAATCAGCCCCAGCATTTT
NA TRBJ2-7 TRBV5-1 NA CASSRTQTSSSYEQYF TGCGCCAGCAGCCGTACACAGACTTCGAGCTCCTACGAGCAGTACTTC
NA TRBJ2-5 TRBV20-1 NA CSALLVAEETQYF TGCAGTGCTCTGTTAGTTGCTGAGGAGACCCAGTACTTC
NA TRBJ2-7 TRBV12-5 few CASAGTVSYEQYF TGTGCTAGTGCCGGGACGGTGTCCTACGAGCAGTACTTC
NA TRBJ2-1 TRBV7-9 few CASSSLGGLEGDEQFF TGTGCCAGCAGCTCACTCGGGGGACTTGAGGGGGATGAGCAGTTCTTC
NA TRBJ2-3 TRBV6-1 many CASRIHRGNTDTQYF TGTGCCAGCAGGATTCACAGAGGCAACACAGATACGCAGTATTTT
NA TRBJ1-2 TRBV3-1 few CASSPPETRNYGYTF TGTGCCAGCAGCCCACCCGAGACACGTAACTATGGCTACACCTTC
NA TRBJ2-3 TRBV6-5 many CASSYVRRVEGTQYF TGTGCCAGCAGTTACGTTCGCAGGGTTGAGGGTACGCAGTATTTT
TRBD1 TRBJ1-4 TRBV5-1 NA CASSWDSPNEKLFF TGCGCCAGCAGCTGGGACAGCCCAAATGAAAAACTGTTTTTT
NA TRBJ2-5 TRBV2 few CASSARFWETQYF TGTGCCAGCAGTGCGAGATTTTGGGAGACCCAGTACTTC
TRBD1 TRBJ2-5 TRBV5-1 few CASSTDRGDETQYF TGCGCCAGCAGCACGGACAGGGGGGACGAGACCCAGTACTTC
NA TRBJ1-1 TRBV20-1 NA CSARVEGNTEAFF TGCAGTGCTAGAGTGGAGGGTAACACTGAAGCTTTCTTT
NA TRBJ2-1 TRBV24-1 many CATSDSGKSYNEQFF TGTGCCACCAGTGACTCAGGGAAATCCTACAATGAGCAGTTCTTC
NA TRBJ2-7 TRBV7-6 many CASSLGDPYEQYF TGTGCCAGCAGCTTAGGGGATCCCTACGAGCAGTACTTC
NA TRBJ2-1 TRBV12-5 NA CASGLVPIYNEQFF TGTGCTAGTGGTTTGGTACCCATATACAATGAGCAGTTCTTC
NA TRBJ2-7 TRBV7-9 few CASSSTTSYEQYF TGTGCCAGCAGCTCCACTACATCCTACGAGCAGTACTTC
NA TRBJ1-1 TRBV12-3/TRBV12-4 many CASRPVGGTAEAFF TGTGCCAGCAGACCAGTCGGGGGGACCGCTGAAGCTTTCTTT
TRBD1 TRBJ2-5 TRBV10-3 few CAIPYRDRDQETQYF TGTGCCATCCCCTACCGGGACAGGGACCAAGAGACCCAGTACTTC
NA TRBJ1-5 TRBV4-2 many CASSQDAGANQPQHF TGTGCCAGCAGCCAAGATGCAGGGGCCAATCAGCCCCAGCATTTT
NA TRBJ2-1 TRBV24-1 NA CATSDGGRENEQFF TGTGCCACCAGTGACGGGGGCAGGGAGAATGAGCAGTTCTTC
TRBD2 TRBJ2-3 TRBV12-3/TRBV12-4 few CASTALAGSTDTQYF TGTGCCAGCACCGCACTAGCGGGGTCCACAGATACGCAGTATTTT
NA TRBJ2-2 TRBV5-1 few CASSPMSGELFF TGCGCCAGCAGCCCGATGAGCGGGGAGCTGTTTTTT